This is a list of T cell receptor beta chains from one sample in a study of hypomethylating agent response in myelodysplastic syndrome. TCRdb's copy holds only in-frame clones and misses some; the assay was immunoSEQ multiplex PCR. The sample yields around 4,500 clones, around four fifths seen once. The specimen comprised bone marrow, sampled before or after starting hypomethylating agent treatment for myelodysplastic syndrome (not recorded which). These receptors came from a human donor with myelodysplastic syndrome. The conserved cysteine and the conserved F or W are not part of the CDR3 here. Fields, in order: V gene, D gene, CDR3 protein. D genes are given only for firm matches.

TRBV6-1,TRBD1,ASREGTASNQPQH
TRBV30,TRBD2,AWSVTSGSGNEQF
TRBV20-1,-,SAQSGETQY
TRBV6-5,-,ASSSDRNDYGYT
TRBV7-2,TRBD2,ASSTSGRAGEQY
TRBV5-1,-,ASSLEGSTDTQY
TRBV13,-,ASSFQSEGSTGELF
TRBV6-5,-,ASRSSRTILGEQF
TRBV6-4,-,ASSDWQGTSYGYT
TRBV19,-,ASTEPGAAMASYT
TRBV5-4,-,ASSRGTGANYGYT
TRBV19,TRBD1,ASSPARGSQPQH
TRBV5-1,-,ASSSAGANVLT
TRBV7-2,-,ASSFDRVSNEQF
TRBV7-9,-,ASSLDGGYSTDTQY
TRBV5-6,TRBD2,ASSLRLAGGVGETQY
TRBV7-2,TRBD1,ASSLVRDRGNEQY
TRBV27,-,ASSLTLPNSPLH
TRBV11-2,TRBD2,ASSLKPRTSGSSIDEQF
TRBV16,TRBD1,ASSPRPTGVSYNEQF
TRBV7-2,-,ASSSGRQAWEQY
TRBV2,-,ASTPTGTPGETQY
TRBV5-1,-,ASSQGGPNTEAF
TRBV2,-,ASSEVPQETQY
TRBV7-2,-,ASSLMVGGDNEQF
TRBV7-2,TRBD2,ASSPVSSGDTQY
TRBV4-1,TRBD2,ASSQDPSGASTDTQY
TRBV7-6,TRBD1,ASSLAGTGFPETQY